Each of the 16 T cell receptor beta chains below was sequenced from the same sample in a study of somatic mutations in cytotoxic T cells in rheumatoid arthritis. The assay was immunoSEQ multiplex PCR, and TCRdb's table has in-frame clones only and misses some. The table records approximately 3,000 clones, approximately 87% of them present only once. Specimen: CD8+ T cells sorted from blood. The receptor set was obtained from a woman aged 55-75 years with rheumatoid arthritis.

The chain employs TRBV7-9 and TRBJ1-1, with TRBD1 matching 7 bases. The CDR3 length is 15 residues. Trimming cost V 3 bases and J 5 bases; bases outside gene matches: 9. CDR1 is SEHNR and CDR2 is FQNEAQ in the germline V gene (reference sequence). The CDR3 coding sequence is TGTGCCAGCAGCTTGGGATCAGGGGGGAAGACTGAAGCTTTCTTT. It specifies CASSLGSGGKTEAFF. The full variable domain, completed using reference TRBV7-9 and TRBJ1-1, is DTGVSQNPRHKITKRGQNVTFRCDPISEHNRLYWYRQTLGQGPEFLTYFQNEAQLEKSRLLSDRFSAERPKGSFSTLEIQRTEQGDSAMYLCASSLGSGGKTEAFFGQGTRLTVV.

This clone was found a few times. This sequence joins TRBV7-9 and TRBJ2-7; maybe TRBD1 (6 bases). Per germline, CDR1 SEHNR and CDR2 FQNEAQ (reference sequence). This CDR3 comprises 15 residues. V lost 4 bases and J lost 4, with 17 bases in between. CDR3 sequence reads: CASSSRDIRPYEQYF. DNA for the CDR3: TGTGCCAGCAGCTCCCGGGACATCCGACCTTACGAGCAGTACTTC.

The gene calls are TRBV4-3 and TRBJ1-1; possibly TRBD1 for D (5 bases). Germline V gives CDR1 LGHNA, CDR2 YSLEER. CDR3 length: 16 residues. V lost 0 bases to trimming and J lost 5 bases, with 16 bases between them. CDR3 amino acids: CASSQDRYSRATEAFF. CDR3 DNA sequence: TGCGCCAGCAGCCAAGATCGGTACAGCAGGGCTACTGAAGCTTTCTTT.

The chain joins TRBV19 to TRBJ2-7; TRBD2 aligns across 7 bases. The CDR3 spans 15 residues. Trimming at V came to 2 bases and at J to 7 bases, leaving 11 bases not matched to a gene. The germline V gene has CDR1 LNHDA and CDR2 SQIVND (reference sequence). The CDR3 reads CASSISTGRPGEQYF. In DNA, the CDR3 is TGTGCCAGTAGTATATCTACCGGGAGGCCCGGGGAGCAGTACTTC.

The chain has TRBV5-5 and TRBJ2-2; D is unclear. Trimming stripped 6 bases from V and 3 bases from J, with 21 bases between. The CDR3 contains 17 residues. Germline-derived CDR1 and CDR2 are SGHKS and YYEKEE (reference sequence). The CDR3 spells CASTQVVAKYYTGELFF. Written as DNA, the CDR3 is TGTGCCAGCACCCAGGTGGTCGCGAAATATTACACCGGGGAGCTGTTTTTT.

The J gene is TRBJ2-7, the V gene TRBV6-6; 11 bases map to TRBD2. Looked up from germline, CDR1 is MNHNY and CDR2 is SVGAGI (reference sequence). The CDR3 contains 15 residues. Trimming removed 2 bases from V and 6 bases from J; junction bases left unmatched: 6. The CDR3 DNA follows: TGTGCCAGCAGTTACGGGACTAGCGGAGCGACCGAGCAGTACTTC. This codes for CASSYGTSGATEQYF.

The rearrangement joins TRBV10-2 to TRBJ2-3; 8 bases align to TRBD2. The germline V gene encodes CDR1 WSHSY and CDR2 SAAADI. The CDR3 is 15 residues long. V was clipped by 4 bases and J by 1 base; unmatched bases: 4. CDR3: CASSAGGAGTDTQYF. The CDR3 DNA is TGCGCCAGCAGTGCGGGGGGGGCTGGCACAGATACGCAGTATTTT.

The chain couples TRBV28 to TRBJ1-1, with TRBD1 as a possible D gene (6 bases). Germline assignment: CDR1 MDHEN and CDR2 SYDVKM. CDR3 length: 15 residues. The V end lost 4 bases, the J end lost 4 bases, and 16 bases lay between the germline ends. CDR3 protein: CASSSRTGWGTEAFF. The CDR3 DNA sequence: TGTGCCAGCAGTTCCCGTACAGGGTGGGGCACTGAAGCTTTCTTT.

The J gene is TRBJ2-2, the V gene TRBV9; D is possibly TRBD2 (5 bases). Germline V gene data show CDR1 as SGDLS and CDR2 as YYNGEE. Trimming left V 1 base short and J 2 bases short, with 12 bases between. This CDR3 has 16 residues. The CDR3 loop is CASSVHRGSNTGELFF. The CDR3 nucleotides read TGTGCCAGCAGCGTACATAGAGGGTCAAACACCGGGGAGCTGTTTTTT.

This chain links TRBV4-1 with TRBJ1-6; possibly TRBD1 for D (6 bases). The CDR3 is 15 amino acids. V lost 1 base and J 4 bases, leaving 8 bases between the germline ends. The germline gives CDR1 MGHRA, CDR2 YSYEKL. CDR3 protein: CASSQGGGYNSPLHF. Here the CDR3 DNA reads TGCGCCAGCAGCCAAGGAGGGGGTTATAATTCACCCCTCCACTTT.

This chain connects TRBV9 to TRBJ2-1; 10 bases map to TRBD2. In germline, CDR1 is SGDLS, CDR2 YYNGEE. This CDR3 contains 14 residues. Trimming took 4 bases from V and 15 from J; bases not matched to a gene: 13. Here the CDR3 reads CASSSRSAGGLPFF. The CDR3 nucleotides read TGTGCCAGCAGCTCTCGTTCAGCGGGAGGGCTTCCGTTCTTC.

This chain connects TRBV10-3 to TRBJ2-1; possible D gene TRBD2, 5 bases. The CDR3 length is 16 residues. The V gene lost 7 bases and the J gene lost 2 bases, with 18 bases spanning the gap. From germline, CDR1 is ENHRY and CDR2 SYGVKD. The CDR3 bases are TGTGCCATCATGGGAGAAACCTCTGCTCCCTACAATGAGCAGTTCTTC. Its protein product is CAIMGETSAPYNEQFF.

J is TRBJ2-7 and V is TRBV9; 10 bases are shared with TRBD2. The germline CDR1 and CDR2 sequences are SGDLS and YYNGEE. Unmatched junction bases numbered 2, after V lost 3 bases and J lost 2 bases. The CDR3 runs 14 residues. The CDR3 region is CASSASGRAYEQYF. The CDR3 bases are TGTGCCAGCAGCGCAAGCGGGAGGGCCTACGAGCAGTACTTC.

This sequence joins TRBV27 and TRBJ2-1; TRBD2 matches at 9 bases. Unmatched junction bases numbered 23, after V lost 6 bases and J lost 14 bases. CDR3 length: 17 residues. Germline V CDR1 and CDR2: MNHEY, SMNVEV (reference sequence). CDR3 bases: TGTGCCAGCAGAACGGCTAGCGGGGAGGGTTCGGGCCCCGACGAGTTCTTC. Protein product: CASRTASGEGSGPDEFF.

The J gene is TRBJ1-1, the V gene TRBV28; 7 bases map to TRBD1. This CDR3 has 16 residues. Germline CDR1 is MDHEN and CDR2 is SYDVKM. V gave up 2 bases and J gave up 8 bases; unmatched junction bases: 14. The DNA for the CDR3 is TGTGCCAGCAGTTTAAATATCTATAGACAGGGAGGAGAAGCTTTCTTT. It is translated as CASSLNIYRQGGEAFF. The whole variable domain, remainder taken from reference TRBV28 and TRBJ1-1, is DVKVTQSSRYLVKRTGEKVFLECVQDMDHENMFWYRQDPGLGLRLIYFSYDVKMKEKGDIPEGYSVSREKKERFSLILESASTNQTSMYLCASSLNIYRQGGEAFFGQGTRLTVV.

The chain has TRBV5-5 and TRBJ2-7; weak D call: TRBD1 (5 bases). Trimming left V 4 bases short and J 4 bases short, with 12 bases between. CDR1 SGHKS and CDR2 YYEKEE come from the germline V gene (reference sequence). The CDR3 covers 13 residues. The CDR3 region is CASSAPGNYEQYF. CDR3 DNA sequence: TGTGCCAGCAGCGCCCCAGGGAATTACGAGCAGTACTTC. The full variable domain, with the rest looked up from reference TRBV5-5 and TRBJ2-7, is DAGVTQSPTHLIKTRGQQVTLRCSPISGHKSVSWYQQVLGQGPQFIFQYYEKEERGRGNFPDRFSARQFPNYSSELNVNALLLGDSALYLCASSAPGNYEQYFGPGTRLTVT.